These 18 T cell receptor beta chains came from one sample sequenced in a study of blood T cells in healthy people across ages. A second PCR of 7 to 11 cycles used a sample-barcoded 5' primer and a J-beta primer mix. TCRdb fed the 5' RACE reads into MiXCR, producing one record per CDR3 protein. The sample records 650,000 to 900,000 distinct CDR3 sequences, about 62% being singletons. The sample comprised blood. All receptors derive from a man aged 30-40 years in good health.

CDR3 sequence reads: CSVARTSGIGETQYF. The CDR3 DNA is TGCAGCGTTGCCCGGACTAGCGGAATCGGGGAGACCCAGTACTTC. The chain uses TRBV29-1 and TRBJ2-5; TRBD2 matches at 10 bases. The CDR3 loop spans 15 amino acids. Germline V gene data show CDR1 as SQVTM and CDR2 as ANQGSEA. Trimming at V came to 4 bases and at J to 5 bases, leaving 10 bases not matched to a gene.

About this clonotype itself: Mismatch with germline at one junction end may stem from a read error. The chain recombines TRBV7-2 with TRBJ1-2; D might be TRBD1 (5 bases). The CDR3 runs to 13 residues. Germline V gene sequence: CDR1 SGHTA, CDR2 FQGNSA. CDR3 residues: CASTEPGPYGYTF. CDR3 nucleotide sequence: TGTGCCAGCACAGAGCCGGGGCCCTATGGCTATACCTTC.

This clonotype was seen only a few times. The genes are TRBV7-2 and TRBJ1-5; D not certain. This CDR3 is 14 amino acids long. Germline V gives CDR1 SGHTA, CDR2 FQGNSA. V dropped 3 bases and J dropped 3 bases, with 9 bases sitting between them. The CDR3 region is CASSLNSYNQPQHF. The CDR3 region has the DNA TGTGCCAGCAGCTTGAACAGCTACAATCAGCCCCAGCATTTT.

The V gene is TRBV28, the J gene TRBJ2-7, with a weak D call TRBD2 (6 bases). The V end was cut by 5 bases, the J end by 3 bases, with 14 bases between. CDR1 and CDR2 (germline): MDHEN, SYDVKM. This CDR3 is 14 amino acids long. DNA for the CDR3: TGTGCCAGCAGTCCCCCGATGGGGGGCTACGAGCAGTACTTC. It encodes CASSPPMGGYEQYF.

The gene calls are TRBV4-1 and TRBJ2-5, with D maybe TRBD2 (5 bases). The DNA matches TRBJ2-7 better at its end, which makes the J call doubtful. CDR1 and CDR2 from the germline V gene are MGHRA and YSYEKL. The CDR3 totals 15 residues. The CDR3 nucleotides are TGCGCCAGCAGCCAAGAAGGCGGGCGGAGCTACGAGCAGTACTTC. It encodes CASSQEGGRSYEQYF.

In this sample, this clonotype turned up a few times. The chain uses TRBV10-3 and TRBJ2-7; possible D gene TRBD1, 5 bases. In germline, CDR1 is ENHRY, CDR2 SYGVKD. Trimming took 10 bases from V and 3 from J, leaving 25 bases between them. This CDR3 has 16 amino acids. The DNA of the CDR3 is TGTGCCACTCAGCCATCACCAGGGATGACCCACTACGAGCAGTACTTC. Translating it yields CATQPSPGMTHYEQYF.

The chain joins TRBV9 to TRBJ2-7, with 8 nucleotides matching TRBD1. The V and J ends lost 0 bases and 6 bases, in that order; junction bases with no gene match: 14. This CDR3 region has 17 residues. Germline CDR1 and CDR2: SGDLS and YYNGEE. CDR3 loop: CASSVAPAQDRAIEQYF. The CDR3 DNA follows: TGTGCCAGCAGCGTAGCCCCGGCTCAGGACAGGGCTATCGAGCAGTACTTC. Variable domain in full (rest from reference TRBV9 and TRBJ2-7): DSGVTQTPKHLITATGQRVTLRCSPRSGDLSVYWYQQSLDQGLQFLIQYYNGEERAKGNILERFSAQQFPDLHSELNLSSLELGDSALYFCASSVAPAQDRAIEQYFGPGTRLTVT.

This rearrangement joins TRBV4-3 to TRBJ1-5; D is unclear. Germline assignment: CDR1 LGHNA and CDR2 YSLEER. The germline V and J ends were trimmed by 3 bases and 6 bases, with 15 bases remaining between them. The CDR3 totals 15 residues. The DNA of the CDR3 is TGCGCCAGCAGCCATAAGGTAGGACTTCCTCAGCCCCAGCATTTT. It specifies CASSHKVGLPQPQHF.

The V gene is TRBV29-1, the J gene TRBJ2-6, with D unresolved. CDR3 length: 13 residues. Germline lookup yields CDR1 SQVTM and CDR2 ANQGSEA. With 6 bases removed from V and 0 bases from J, the gap between germline ends came to 6 bases. CDR3 coding DNA: TGCAGCGTCCGTGTCTCTGGGGCCAACGTCCTGACTTTC. Translated: CSVRVSGANVLTF.

The rearrangement uses TRBV10-3 and TRBJ2-5; D call uncertain. Germline CDR1 ENHRY, CDR2 SYGVKD. This CDR3 is 13 amino acids long. V lost 2 bases and J 2 bases, leaving 6 bases between the germline ends. The CDR3 region is CAISEDLQETQYF. CDR3 nucleotides: TGTGCCATCAGTGAGGACTTGCAAGAGACCCAGTACTTC.

This rearrangement joins TRBV7-2 to TRBJ2-5; D remains unclear. CDR1 and CDR2 from the germline V gene are SGHTA and FQGNSA. This CDR3 is built from 14 residues. Between the trimmed V and J ends, which lost 1 base and 5 bases, there was a span of 11 bases. The CDR3: CASSLVYVKETQYF. In DNA form, the CDR3 reads TGTGCCAGCAGCTTAGTTTATGTGAAGGAGACCCAGTACTTC.

The chain links TRBV6-2 or TRBV6-3 to TRBJ2-3; D uncertain. V gave up 2 bases and J gave up 4 bases, with 4 bases separating them. The CDR3 runs 12 residues. Germline V gene lookup returns CDR1 MNHEY and CDR2 SVGEGT. CDR3 amino acids: CASSYPPDTQYF. The CDR3 DNA follows: TGTGCCAGCAGTTACCCCCCAGATACGCAGTATTTT.

This chain links TRBV4-3 with TRBJ2-5; D gene uncertain. Trimming pared 4 bases from V and 6 bases from J, leaving 12 bases between. The CDR3 spans 13 residues. The V gene's germline CDR1 is LGHNA and CDR2 YSLEER. CDR3 amino acids: CASSPVIGKTQYF. CDR3 bases: TGCGCCAGCAGCCCGGTAATCGGCAAGACCCAGTACTTC.

The chain is built from TRBV12-3 or TRBV12-4 and TRBJ1-2; a weak D match, TRBD1 (5 bases). The CDR3 covers 12 residues. V lost 6 bases, J lost 7 bases, and 12 bases lay in between. This CDR3 is CASRPRGGGYTF. In DNA form, the CDR3 reads TGTGCCAGCAGACCCCGCGGGGGTGGCTACACCTTC.

The chain links TRBV29-1 to TRBJ2-1; a possible D gene is TRBD1 (6 bases). The length of the CDR3 is 14 residues. In germline, CDR1 is SQVTM, CDR2 ANQGSEA. Deletions cut 7 bases from V and 4 bases from J, with 17 bases between. The CDR3 is CSGRYRELYNEQFF. In DNA form, the CDR3 reads TGCAGCGGTAGATACAGGGAGTTATACAATGAGCAGTTCTTC.

V gene TRBV7-2 combines with J gene TRBJ2-5; 14 bases map to TRBD2. The junction had 8 bases not matched to a gene; V was cut back by 6 bases and J by 11 bases. This CDR3 is 14 amino acids long. The V gene's germline CDR1 is SGHTA and CDR2 FQGNSA. CDR3 in amino acids: CASRVGLAGEVQYF. The CDR3 DNA reads as TGTGCCAGCAGAGTGGGACTAGCGGGGGAAGTGCAGTACTTC.

The chain couples TRBV4-1 to TRBJ2-2; 12 bases agree with TRBD2. The V and J ends lost 3 bases and 4 bases, in that order; junction bases with no gene match: 6. The CDR3 covers 17 residues. Germline CDR1 is MGHRA and CDR2 is YSYEKL. The CDR3 region is CASSHRTSGVGTGELFF. The CDR3 DNA sequence: TGCGCCAGCAGCCACAGGACTAGCGGGGTCGGCACCGGGGAGCTGTTTTTT.

There are many counts of this clonotype. V gene TRBV9 combines with J gene TRBJ1-5, with D tentatively TRBD1 (6 bases). The ends were cut back, 0 bases at V and 3 bases at J, with 7 bases in the middle. Germline lookup yields CDR1 SGDLS and CDR2 YYNGEE. The CDR3 is 14 amino acids. The CDR3: CASSVGTDNQPQHF. For the CDR3, the DNA is TGTGCCAGCAGCGTAGGGACAGACAATCAGCCCCAGCATTTT.